This T cell receptor (beta chain) was captured in a study of T cells in narcolepsy. In germline, CDR1 is SGHNT, CDR2 YENEEA. Trimming pared 3 bases from V and 9 bases from J, leaving 15 bases between. The CDR3 runs to 14 residues. Sequencing used immunoSEQ multiplex PCR; TCRdb keeps in-frame clones, though not all of them. The table lists 25,000 to 30,000 clones, approximately 80% of them singletons. This sequence was found in a human donor with narcolepsy. The J gene is TRBJ2-1, the V gene TRBV11-3; D gene ambiguous. The material sequenced was CD45RA- memory CD4+ T cells from PBMCs. CDR3 residues: CASSFRVQRIEQFF. The DNA of the CDR3 is TGTGCCAGCAGCTTCCGTGTCCAACGTATTGAGCAGTTCTTC. The variable domain in full, completed from reference TRBV11-3 and TRBJ2-1, reads EAGVVQSPRYKIIEKKQPVAFWCNPISGHNTLYWYLQNLGQGPELLIRYENEEAVDDSQLPKDRFSAERLKGVDSTLKIQPAELGDSAVYLCASSFRVQRIEQFFGPGTRLTVL.